This T cell receptor (beta chain) was recorded in a study of blood T cells in healthy people across ages. The overall study: Capture by template switching was about one barcoded beta molecule per two T cells.

Alongside a J-beta primer mix, a sample-barcoded 5' primer served in a second PCR lasting about 6 to 11 cycles. A template-switch adaptor containing 12 random nucleotides labeled each cDNA molecule. Each CDR3 protein gets one entry after TCRdb re-called the 5' RACE reads with MiXCR. The sample contains about 1,500,000 distinct CDR3 sequences, roughly 40% of which appear only once. This receptor was obtained from a woman between 18 and 29 years old in good health. The specimen sequenced was blood.

The chain's CDR3 is CASSPPSSGTTFGTQYF. The CDR3 coding sequence is TGTGCCAGCAGCCCACCGAGTTCCGGGACTACCTTTGGTACGCAGTATTTT. The rearrangement uses TRBV7-6 and TRBJ2-3; 7 bases are a match to TRBD2. In germline, CDR1 is SGHVS, CDR2 FNYEAQ. V lost 5 bases, J lost 8 bases, and 19 bases stayed unmatched. The CDR3 totals 17 residues.